This T cell receptor beta chain appears in the sequencing data of a study of radiation and T cells in renal cell carcinoma. Deletions cut 6 bases from V and 5 bases from J, with 19 bases between. This CDR3 region has 15 residues. The germline V gene has CDR1 KGHSH and CDR2 LQKENI. As for time point: blood 4 weeks post-SBRT, at nephrectomy. The treatment was: 15 Gy SBRT to primary tumor, nephrectomy 4 weeks later. Nephrectomy followed 15 Gy stereotactic body radiation by 4 weeks. The table came from immunoSEQ multiplex PCR; TCRdb's copy has only in-frame clones and leaves some out. The table records around 100,000 clones, 84% of them present only once.

The input for sequencing was blood, taken from a patient whose treatment included radiotherapy and nephrectomy. This rearrangement joins TRBV18 to TRBJ1-1, with a weak D call TRBD1 (5 bases). The clonotype comes from a man in his sixties with renal cell carcinoma. As DNA, the CDR3 is TGTGCCAGCTCTTCAGCGGGGAGGGGCCTTACTGAAGCTTTCTTT. Protein product: CASSSAGRGLTEAFF.